This T cell receptor (beta chain) was profiled in a study of control samples from healthy donors and cancer patients. Produced via immunoSEQ multiplex PCR; TCRdb's table is partial and in-frame only. The sample lists some 210,000 clones; about 90% were seen once. The TCR comes from a man aged 25 to 40 in good health. Sequenced input: blood.

CDR3: CASRIDRVIGPLHF. For the CDR3, the DNA is TGTGCCAGCAGAATTGACAGGGTAATTGGTCCCCTCCACTTT. The chain couples TRBV2 to TRBJ1-6, with 7 bases identical to TRBD1. V shed 6 bases and J 13 bases; nucleotides not matched to a gene: 12. This CDR3 contains 14 residues. The V gene's germline CDR1 is SNHLY and CDR2 FYNNEI.